This note documents a single TCR beta chain sequence. This sample is drawn from a study of CD8 T cells in Susac syndrome. RNA in amounts of about 0.5 to 1 ug was reverse transcribed with random hexamers. Amplification of TCR beta CDR3 used immunoSEQ multiplex PCR across 54 Vbeta and 13 Jbeta. TCRdb re-derived calls from the immunoSEQ multiplex PCR reads in MiXCR, one entry per CDR3 protein. The sample has approximately 230,000 distinct CDR3 sequences; approximately 92% are singletons. The sample was CD4+ T cells from PBMCs. The receptor's source is a human donor with multiple sclerosis.

The CDR3 bases are TGCAGTGCTAGCCAGATATATGGCTACACCTTC. Translation gives CSASQIYGYTF. The chain uses TRBV20-1 and TRBJ1-2; D not resolved. Deletions cut 3 bases from V and 5 bases from J, with 7 bases between. This CDR3 region has 11 residues. Germline CDR1 reads DFQATT; CDR2 reads SNEGSKA (reference sequence).